The table lists the clone carrying this T cell receptor beta chain with a few counts. The data belong to a study of blood T cell repertoires in COVID-19. Study information: Both acute and convalescent COVID-19 samples were obtained from the United States, Italy and Spain. In each case, the material was cDNA or gDNA derived from T cells, B-cell-depleted T cells, or PBMCs.

In the source study's methods: For nucleated cells, counts were estimated from reference gene primer amplification. Clones were read by immunoSEQ multiplex PCR, and TCRdb kept only the in-frame ones, dropping some. That table supplies the V and J calls and clone size; D and trimming were determined from the DNA. The profile shows some 58,000 clones, over 75% of them singletons. The sequence was obtained from a man aged 45-65 years with active COVID-19. The sequencing sample was made of peripheral blood.

The CDR3 protein is CASSMSGTGIIMVDYGYTF. The CDR3 region has the DNA TGTGCCAGTAGTATGTCGGGGACAGGGATTATCATGGTTGACTATGGCTACACCTTC. The chain employs TRBV19 and TRBJ1-2; 9 bases fit TRBD1. This CDR3 is 19 amino acids long. V lost 3 bases, J lost 3 bases, and 17 bases stayed unmatched. Germline CDR1 LNHDA, CDR2 SQIVND (reference sequence). The whole variable domain, filled in from reference TRBV19 and TRBJ1-2, reads DGGITQSPKYLFRKEGQNVTLSCEQNLNHDAMYWYRQDPGQGLRLIYYSQIVNDFQKGDIAEGYSVSREKKESFPLTVTSAQKNPTAFYLCASSMSGTGIIMVDYGYTFGSGTRLTVV.